Listed below are T cell receptor beta chains from one sample, sequenced in a study of T cell changes during pregnancy in multiple sclerosis. Method: immunoSEQ multiplex PCR; TCRdb's copy keeps in-frame clones and lacks some. The sample lists about 42,000 clones, 80% to 95% occurring once. The starting material was CD4+ T cells from peripheral blood mononuclear cells, obtained after pregnancy. Every receptor here comes from a female donor in good health, enrolled as a control in a pregnancy study. Both conserved end residues are part of each CDR3. A D gene is named only where the DNA matches it firmly.

v_gene: TRBV7-2
j_gene: TRBJ2-3
d_gene: TRBD2
CDR3aa: CASSSRDYSDTQYF
CDR3nt: TGTGCCAGCAGCTCACGGGACTACTCCGATACGCAGTATTTT

v_gene: TRBV21-1
j_gene: TRBJ2-2
d_gene: .
CDR3aa: CASSKALQREGNTGELFF
CDR3nt: TGTGCCAGCAGCAAAGCGCTTCAGCGGGAGGGGAACACCGGGGAGCTGTTTTTT

v_gene: TRBV7-7
j_gene: TRBJ2-5
d_gene: .
CDR3aa: CASSSLGGRGETQYF
CDR3nt: TGTGCCAGCAGCTCCCTCGGGGGGCGGGGGGAGACCCAGTACTTC

v_gene: TRBV27
j_gene: TRBJ1-1
d_gene: .
CDR3aa: CASSPSVRNTEAFF
CDR3nt: TGTGCCAGCAGCCCTAGTGTAAGGAACACTGAAGCTTTCTTT

v_gene: TRBV9
j_gene: TRBJ2-2
d_gene: .
CDR3aa: CASSGRTEGGELFF
CDR3nt: TGTGCCAGCAGCGGGAGGACAGAGGGCGGGGAGCTGTTTTTT

v_gene: TRBV14
j_gene: TRBJ2-7
d_gene: .
CDR3aa: CASSHITVYEQYF
CDR3nt: TGTGCCAGCAGCCACATTACGGTCTACGAGCAGTACTTC

v_gene: TRBV10-3
j_gene: TRBJ1-3
d_gene: .
CDR3aa: CAISSPSSGNTIYF
CDR3nt: TGTGCCATCAGCAGTCCCAGCTCTGGAAACACCATATATTTT

v_gene: TRBV9
j_gene: TRBJ2-7
d_gene: TRBD1
CDR3aa: CASSVGTGSSYEQYF
CDR3nt: TGTGCCAGCAGCGTCGGGACAGGGTCCTCCTACGAGCAGTACTTC

v_gene: TRBV10-3
j_gene: TRBJ1-5
d_gene: .
CDR3aa: CAIDEGQFIYSNQPQHF
CDR3nt: TGTGCCATCGATGAGGGTCAGTTTATCTATAGCAATCAGCCCCAGCATTTT

v_gene: TRBV6-5
j_gene: TRBJ2-5
d_gene: .
CDR3aa: CASSYSAVQETQYF
CDR3nt: TGTGCCAGCAGTTACTCCGCAGTCCAAGAGACCCAGTACTTC

v_gene: TRBV2
j_gene: TRBJ1-4
d_gene: TRBD1
CDR3aa: CASRRTGLYSTNEKLFF
CDR3nt: TGTGCCAGCAGGCGGACAGGCCTATACTCTACAAATGAAAAACTGTTTTTT

v_gene: TRBV6-5
j_gene: TRBJ1-1
d_gene: TRBD1
CDR3aa: CASTDRGQDTEAFF
CDR3nt: TGTGCCAGCACTGACAGGGGGCAGGACACTGAAGCTTTCTTT

v_gene: TRBV27
j_gene: TRBJ2-3
d_gene: .
CDR3aa: CASRQTGSGGTDTQYF
CDR3nt: TGTGCCAGCAGGCAAACAGGGAGCGGTGGGACAGATACGCAGTATTTT

v_gene: TRBV10-3
j_gene: TRBJ2-2
d_gene: .
CDR3aa: CAISELTRGAGELFF
CDR3nt: TGTGCCATCAGTGAGCTTACCCGCGGGGCCGGGGAGCTGTTTTTT

v_gene: TRBV27
j_gene: TRBJ1-1
d_gene: .
CDR3aa: CASSLYPGTQLLNTEAFF
CDR3nt: TGTGCCAGCAGTTTATATCCGGGGACACAACTTTTGAACACTGAAGCTTTCTTT

v_gene: TRBV9
j_gene: TRBJ2-2
d_gene: TRBD1
CDR3aa: CASSVQGADTGELFF
CDR3nt: TGTGCCAGCAGCGTACAGGGGGCTGACACCGGGGAGCTGTTTTTT

v_gene: TRBV5-8
j_gene: TRBJ2-7
d_gene: TRBD2
CDR3aa: CASRWEGYNSYEQYF
CDR3nt: TGTGCCAGCAGGTGGGAGGGTTACAACTCCTACGAGCAGTACTTC

v_gene: TRBV7-9
j_gene: TRBJ2-7
d_gene: .
CDR3aa: CASSLPGDRAYEQYF
CDR3nt: TGTGCCAGCAGCTTACCGGGGGACAGAGCCTACGAGCAGTACTTC

v_gene: TRBV19
j_gene: TRBJ1-3
d_gene: .
CDR3aa: CASWNPGDALNTIYF
CDR3nt: TGTGCCAGTTGGAACCCGGGAGACGCTCTAAACACCATATATTTT

v_gene: TRBV6-4
j_gene: TRBJ2-3
d_gene: TRBD2
CDR3aa: CASSAGLASTDTQYF
CDR3nt: TGTGCCAGCAGCGCGGGACTAGCGAGCACAGATACGCAGTATTTT

v_gene: TRBV9
j_gene: TRBJ2-1
d_gene: TRBD2
CDR3aa: CASSVGTSLSDEQFF
CDR3nt: TGTGCCAGCAGCGTAGGGACTAGTCTTAGCGATGAGCAGTTCTTC

v_gene: TRBV13
j_gene: TRBJ1-2
d_gene: .
CDR3aa: CASSFPSYGYTF
CDR3nt: TGTGCCAGCAGCTTTCCGAGCTATGGCTACACCTTC

v_gene: TRBV4-2
j_gene: TRBJ1-1
d_gene: .
CDR3aa: CASSQTSLTRLSRGAFF
CDR3nt: TGTGCCAGCAGCCAAACGAGTCTTACCCGGCTTTCCCGGGGAGCTTTCTTT

v_gene: TRBV6-6
j_gene: TRBJ1-5
d_gene: .
CDR3aa: CASAKAEVQPQHF
CDR3nt: TGTGCCAGCGCCAAGGCGGAGGTTCAGCCCCAGCATTTT

v_gene: TRBV25-1
j_gene: TRBJ2-5
d_gene: TRBD2
CDR3aa: CASSDWAGVGETQYF
CDR3nt: TGTGCCAGCAGTGATTGGGCGGGAGTGGGTGAGACCCAGTACTTC

v_gene: TRBV7-2
j_gene: TRBJ2-5
d_gene: TRBD2
CDR3aa: CASSLLAAPQETQYF
CDR3nt: TGTGCCAGCAGCCTCCTAGCGGCCCCTCAAGAGACCCAGTACTTC

v_gene: TRBV30
j_gene: TRBJ1-6
d_gene: .
CDR3aa: CAWSAGPSSSPLHF
CDR3nt: TGTGCCTGGAGTGCTGGTCCAAGCTCTTCACCCCTCCACTTT

v_gene: TRBV6-6
j_gene: TRBJ2-3
d_gene: TRBD1
CDR3aa: CASTPGGFSTDTQYF
CDR3nt: TGTGCCAGCACTCCAGGGGGCTTCAGTACAGATACGCAGTATTTT

v_gene: TRBV29-1
j_gene: TRBJ2-3
d_gene: TRBD1
CDR3aa: CSVGRTGATDTQYF
CDR3nt: TGCAGCGTTGGCAGGACAGGCGCCACAGATACGCAGTATTTT

v_gene: TRBV11-2
j_gene: TRBJ2-1
d_gene: TRBD2
CDR3aa: CASSLASGNNEQFF
CDR3nt: TGTGCCAGCAGCTTGGCTAGCGGTAACAATGAGCAGTTCTTC

v_gene: TRBV5-1
j_gene: TRBJ2-7
d_gene: TRBD1
CDR3aa: CASSLSGQGYEQYF
CDR3nt: TGCGCCAGCAGCTTGTCGGGACAGGGCTACGAGCAGTACTTC

v_gene: TRBV10-2
j_gene: TRBJ2-7
d_gene: TRBD1
CDR3aa: CASIGQGSNEQYF
CDR3nt: TGCGCCAGCATAGGACAGGGGTCCAACGAGCAGTACTTC

v_gene: TRBV5-1
j_gene: TRBJ1-6
d_gene: TRBD1
CDR3aa: CASSLDRPYNSPLHF
CDR3nt: TGCGCCAGCAGTCTGGACAGGCCCTATAATTCACCCCTCCACTTT

v_gene: TRBV28
j_gene: TRBJ1-2
d_gene: .
CDR3aa: CASSPAKGGYTF
CDR3nt: TGTGCCAGCAGCCCTGCTAAGGGGGGCTACACCTTC

v_gene: TRBV9
j_gene: TRBJ2-5
d_gene: .
CDR3aa: CASSPGQETQYF
CDR3nt: TGTGCCAGCTCGCCAGGGCAAGAGACCCAGTACTTC

v_gene: TRBV7-2
j_gene: TRBJ1-5
d_gene: .
CDR3aa: CASSLFQAMVQPQHF
CDR3nt: TGTGCCAGCAGCTTATTTCAGGCTATGGTTCAGCCCCAGCATTTT

v_gene: TRBV6-1
j_gene: TRBJ2-1
d_gene: TRBD1
CDR3aa: CASSDRGRGNEQFF
CDR3nt: TGTGCCAGCAGTGACAGGGGGCGAGGGAATGAGCAGTTCTTC

v_gene: TRBV11-1
j_gene: TRBJ2-1
d_gene: .
CDR3aa: CASSLGLSARGEQFF
CDR3nt: TGTGCCAGCAGCTTAGGTCTTTCAGCGCGGGGTGAGCAGTTCTTC

v_gene: TRBV4-1
j_gene: TRBJ2-1
d_gene: .
CDR3aa: CASSQEPLANEQFF
CDR3nt: TGCGCCAGCAGCCAGGAGCCCCTAGCGAATGAGCAGTTCTTC

v_gene: TRBV4-2
j_gene: TRBJ2-5
d_gene: TRBD1
CDR3aa: CASSQDGDRGRGTQYF
CDR3nt: TGTGCCAGCAGCCAAGATGGGGACAGGGGACGTGGGACCCAGTACTTC